The 22 T cell receptor beta chains presented below share a single source sample, sequenced in a study of blood T cell repertoires in COVID-19. The data were produced by immunoSEQ multiplex PCR, yet TCRdb's version contains in-frame clones alone and is incomplete. Altogether approximately 57,000 clones are present, over 75% being singletons, with the ten largest covering roughly 5.1%. Material for sequencing was peripheral blood. These receptors all stem from a man aged 40-50 years with active COVID-19.

In this sample, this clone turned up a few times. This rearrangement joins TRBV5-6 to TRBJ2-7; a weak D match, TRBD1 (6 bases). V lost 4 bases and J lost 2, with 16 bases in between. The CDR3 consists of 15 residues. CDR1 is SGHDT and CDR2 is YYEEEE in the germline V gene. The CDR3 DNA sequence: TGTGCCAGCAGCGTGGATCCGAGGGACACCTACGAGCAGTACTTC. Translation: CASSVDPRDTYEQYF.

The rearrangement uses TRBV11-3 and TRBJ2-7; 11 positions match TRBD1. Germline values: CDR1 SGHNT, CDR2 YENEEA. The CDR3 has 16 amino acids. J gave up 0 bases and V 5 bases, and 6 bases lay outside the gene matches. Here the CDR3 reads CASSHGTGGHSYEQYF. CDR3 DNA: TGTGCCAGCAGCCATGGGACAGGGGGACACTCCTACGAGCAGTACTTC.

This rearrangement joins TRBV27 to TRBJ1-6, with no clear D. Germline V gives CDR1 MNHEY, CDR2 SMNVEV (reference sequence). V was clipped by 8 bases and J by 10 bases, with 15 bases between them. This CDR3 is 13 amino acids long. The CDR3 reads CASGPSGWSPLHF. The CDR3 DNA is TGTGCCAGCGGGCCGTCGGGATGGTCACCCCTCCACTTT.

For the CDR3, the DNA is TGCGCCAGCAGCCATGGACTAGCGGGAGACTACAATGAGCAGTTCTTC. Residues: CASSHGLAGDYNEQFF. The chain is built from TRBV5-1 and TRBJ2-1; 13 bases are a match to TRBD2. The CDR3 length is 16 residues. Looked up from germline, CDR1 is SGHRS and CDR2 is YFSETQ. J was trimmed by 3 bases and V by 4 bases; bases with no gene match: 4.

The V and J genes are TRBV5-4 and TRBJ2-3; TRBD1 matches 8 bases. The CDR3 is 14 amino acids. From germline, CDR1 is SGHNT and CDR2 YYREEE (reference sequence). V gave up 8 bases and J gave up 2 bases; unmatched junction bases: 7. CDR3 protein: CASGQGPFTDTQYF. The CDR3 DNA is TGTGCCAGTGGACAGGGCCCATTCACAGATACGCAGTATTTT.

The V gene is TRBV6-5, the J gene TRBJ2-2; 7 bases line up with TRBD1. J gave up 7 bases and V 1 base, and 6 bases lay outside the gene matches. Germline V gene lookup returns CDR1 MNHEY and CDR2 SVGAGI. The CDR3 is made up of 15 amino acids. The CDR3 sequence is CASSYYETGLGELFF. In nucleotides, the CDR3 is TGTGCCAGCAGTTACTACGAGACAGGGCTCGGGGAGCTGTTTTTT.

The V and J genes are TRBV11-2 and TRBJ2-7; a possible D gene is TRBD1 (7 bases). The CDR3 loop spans 14 amino acids. The V end lost 2 bases, the J end lost 5 bases, and 13 bases lay between the germline ends. From germline, CDR1 is SGHAT and CDR2 FQNNGV. In DNA, the CDR3 is TGTGCCAGCAGCTTACGCGGGACAGACAACGAGCAGTACTTC. This sequence encodes CASSLRGTDNEQYF.

The rearrangement links TRBV19 to TRBJ2-7; a weak D match, TRBD1 (6 bases). The CDR3 runs 14 residues. The germline V and J ends were trimmed by 8 bases and 5 bases, with 19 bases remaining between them. Germline values: CDR1 LNHDA, CDR2 SQIVND (reference sequence). The CDR3 here is CASAVLGAENEQYF. The CDR3 nucleotides read TGTGCCAGTGCCGTTTTGGGGGCGGAGAACGAGCAGTACTTC.

The chain carries TRBV27 and TRBJ1-4; no reliable D call. V lost 8 bases and J lost 0, with 10 bases in between. The CDR3 extends over 14 amino acids. Germline CDR1 MNHEY, CDR2 SMNVEV (reference sequence). The CDR3: CASSLRATNEKLFF. CDR3 nucleotides: TGTGCCAGCTCTTTGAGGGCAACTAATGAAAAACTGTTTTTT.

The V and J genes are TRBV11-2 and TRBJ2-5; possibly TRBD2 for D (7 bases). The V end was cut by 1 base, the J end by 5 bases, with 11 bases between. From germline, CDR1 is SGHAT and CDR2 FQNNGV. This CDR3 has 14 residues. The CDR3 bases are TGTGCCAGCAGCTTAGGAGGGGGGGAGGAGACCCAGTACTTC. Its translation is CASSLGGGEETQYF.

This chain joins TRBV10-1 and TRBJ2-2; 14 bases match TRBD2. Germline CDR1 reads WNHNN; CDR2 reads SYGVQD (reference sequence). After removal of 0 bases from V and 5 bases from J, the junction contained 11 bases not matched to a gene. The CDR3 loop spans 20 amino acids. The CDR3 sequence: CASSESLGTSGRKLTGELFF. CDR3 DNA: TGCGCCAGCAGTGAGTCCTTGGGGACTAGCGGGAGAAAATTGACCGGGGAGCTGTTTTTT.

The V gene is TRBV14, the J gene TRBJ2-1; 7 bases map to TRBD2. V lost 0 bases and J lost 4; bases outside the gene matches: 6. Germline V gene sequence: CDR1 SGHDN, CDR2 FVKESK. This CDR3 has 16 residues. In nucleotides, the CDR3 is TGTGCCAGCAGCCAAGAGACCGGGGGAGGGTACAATGAGCAGTTCTTC. Amino acid sequence: CASSQETGGGYNEQFF. The variable domain in full, with the rest retrieved from reference TRBV14 and TRBJ2-1, is EAGVTQFPSHSVIEKGQTVTLRCDPISGHDNLYWYRRVMGKEIKFLLHFVKESKQDESGMPNNRFLAERTGGTYSTLKVQPAELEDSGVYFCASSQETGGGYNEQFFGPGTRLTVL.

The chain combines TRBV28 with TRBJ2-2; no definite D call. V gave up 8 bases and J gave up 3 bases, with 10 bases separating them. The CDR3 consists of 13 residues. Germline V gives CDR1 MDHEN, CDR2 SYDVKM. The CDR3 protein is CASSRRDTGELFF. The CDR3 DNA reads TGTGCCAGCTCACGGAGAGACACCGGGGAGCTGTTTTTT.

The chain couples TRBV5-1 to TRBJ2-7; TRBD1 might be the D (7 bases). The V end lost 4 bases, the J end lost 5 bases, and 19 bases lay between the germline ends. CDR1 is SGHRS and CDR2 is YFSETQ in the germline V gene. The CDR3 spans 15 residues. The CDR3 loop reads CASSASVARGDEQYF. The CDR3 DNA reads as TGCGCCAGCAGCGCCTCGGTTGCCAGGGGGGACGAGCAGTACTTC.

The chain recombines TRBV24-1 with TRBJ2-1; 11 bases match TRBD2. In germline, CDR1 is KGHDR, CDR2 SFDVKD. The CDR3 runs to 16 residues. Germline trimming cut 4 bases from V and 3 bases from J; bases unmatched to any gene: 4. The CDR3 loop is CATSDIGTSGYNEQFF. The CDR3 nucleotides read TGTGCCACCAGTGACATCGGGACTAGCGGCTACAATGAGCAGTTCTTC.

This clone was observed a few times. The chain is built from TRBV12-3 or TRBV12-4 and TRBJ2-5; TRBD1 matches 7 bases. J was trimmed by 3 bases and V by 6 bases; bases with no gene match: 4. This CDR3 spans 13 amino acids. In nucleotides, the CDR3 is TGTGCCAGCAGCCTAGACAGGGAAGAGACCCAGTACTTC. Translation: CASSLDREETQYF.

The chain combines TRBV18 with TRBJ1-3, with 7 bases fitting TRBD1. The CDR3 consists of 15 residues. Germline CDR1 is KGHSH and CDR2 is LQKENI. The J segment lost 5 bases and the V segment lost 3 bases, leaving 7 bases of the junction unmatched. The CDR3 spells CASSPGQEVRNTIYF. CDR3 coding DNA: TGTGCCAGCTCACCTGGACAGGAAGTAAGAAACACCATATATTTT.

This rearrangement joins TRBV7-2 to TRBJ1-2, with D perhaps TRBD1 (5 bases). Trimming shortened V by 1 base and J by 5 bases, and 14 bases separated the two germline ends. Germline-derived CDR1 and CDR2 are SGHTA and FQGNSA. The CDR3 length is 15 residues. CDR3 in amino acids: CASSLDPQGVYGYTF. Here the CDR3 DNA reads TGTGCCAGCAGCTTAGACCCCCAGGGCGTATATGGCTACACCTTC.

The chain employs TRBV7-9 and TRBJ2-7, with D perhaps matching TRBD2 (6 bases). Trimming took off 5 bases at V and 2 bases at J, with 13 bases between the two ends. This CDR3 is built from 14 residues. Germline CDR1 reads SEHNR; CDR2 reads FQNEAQ (reference sequence). CDR3 region: CASSGREFTYEQYF. The CDR3 coding sequence is TGTGCCAGCAGCGGCCGGGAGTTTACCTACGAGCAGTACTTC.

This clone was picked up a small number of times. The chain carries TRBV11-2 and TRBJ2-7; 9 bases match TRBD2. This CDR3 is 15 amino acids long. J lost 3 bases, V lost 5 bases, and 8 bases had no gene match. Germline values: CDR1 SGHAT, CDR2 FQNNGV. DNA of the CDR3: TGTGCCAGCAGCGATAGTAGCGGGGGCTACTACGAGCAGTACTTC. It codes for CASSDSSGGYYEQYF.

The chain couples TRBV5-4 to TRBJ1-6; TRBD1 matches at 7 bases. Germline V lookup: CDR1 SGHNT, CDR2 YYREEE (reference sequence). Losses at the gene ends were 4 bases for V and 3 bases for J; bases not matched to a gene: 7. This CDR3 has 16 amino acids. This CDR3 reads CASSPDRTLYNSPLHF. The DNA for the CDR3 is TGTGCCAGCAGCCCGGACAGGACTCTCTATAATTCACCCCTCCACTTT.

The chain is built from TRBV3-1 (or the pseudogene TRBV3-2) and TRBJ1-5; 8 positions agree with TRBD1. In germline, CDR1 is LGHDT, CDR2 YNNKEL (reference sequence). CDR3 length equals 15 residues. J lost 6 bases, V lost 1 base, and 5 bases had no gene match. DNA for the CDR3: TGTGCCAGCAGCCAAGGGACGACAGGGGTTCAGCCCCAGCATTTT. Translated: CASSQGTTGVQPQHF.